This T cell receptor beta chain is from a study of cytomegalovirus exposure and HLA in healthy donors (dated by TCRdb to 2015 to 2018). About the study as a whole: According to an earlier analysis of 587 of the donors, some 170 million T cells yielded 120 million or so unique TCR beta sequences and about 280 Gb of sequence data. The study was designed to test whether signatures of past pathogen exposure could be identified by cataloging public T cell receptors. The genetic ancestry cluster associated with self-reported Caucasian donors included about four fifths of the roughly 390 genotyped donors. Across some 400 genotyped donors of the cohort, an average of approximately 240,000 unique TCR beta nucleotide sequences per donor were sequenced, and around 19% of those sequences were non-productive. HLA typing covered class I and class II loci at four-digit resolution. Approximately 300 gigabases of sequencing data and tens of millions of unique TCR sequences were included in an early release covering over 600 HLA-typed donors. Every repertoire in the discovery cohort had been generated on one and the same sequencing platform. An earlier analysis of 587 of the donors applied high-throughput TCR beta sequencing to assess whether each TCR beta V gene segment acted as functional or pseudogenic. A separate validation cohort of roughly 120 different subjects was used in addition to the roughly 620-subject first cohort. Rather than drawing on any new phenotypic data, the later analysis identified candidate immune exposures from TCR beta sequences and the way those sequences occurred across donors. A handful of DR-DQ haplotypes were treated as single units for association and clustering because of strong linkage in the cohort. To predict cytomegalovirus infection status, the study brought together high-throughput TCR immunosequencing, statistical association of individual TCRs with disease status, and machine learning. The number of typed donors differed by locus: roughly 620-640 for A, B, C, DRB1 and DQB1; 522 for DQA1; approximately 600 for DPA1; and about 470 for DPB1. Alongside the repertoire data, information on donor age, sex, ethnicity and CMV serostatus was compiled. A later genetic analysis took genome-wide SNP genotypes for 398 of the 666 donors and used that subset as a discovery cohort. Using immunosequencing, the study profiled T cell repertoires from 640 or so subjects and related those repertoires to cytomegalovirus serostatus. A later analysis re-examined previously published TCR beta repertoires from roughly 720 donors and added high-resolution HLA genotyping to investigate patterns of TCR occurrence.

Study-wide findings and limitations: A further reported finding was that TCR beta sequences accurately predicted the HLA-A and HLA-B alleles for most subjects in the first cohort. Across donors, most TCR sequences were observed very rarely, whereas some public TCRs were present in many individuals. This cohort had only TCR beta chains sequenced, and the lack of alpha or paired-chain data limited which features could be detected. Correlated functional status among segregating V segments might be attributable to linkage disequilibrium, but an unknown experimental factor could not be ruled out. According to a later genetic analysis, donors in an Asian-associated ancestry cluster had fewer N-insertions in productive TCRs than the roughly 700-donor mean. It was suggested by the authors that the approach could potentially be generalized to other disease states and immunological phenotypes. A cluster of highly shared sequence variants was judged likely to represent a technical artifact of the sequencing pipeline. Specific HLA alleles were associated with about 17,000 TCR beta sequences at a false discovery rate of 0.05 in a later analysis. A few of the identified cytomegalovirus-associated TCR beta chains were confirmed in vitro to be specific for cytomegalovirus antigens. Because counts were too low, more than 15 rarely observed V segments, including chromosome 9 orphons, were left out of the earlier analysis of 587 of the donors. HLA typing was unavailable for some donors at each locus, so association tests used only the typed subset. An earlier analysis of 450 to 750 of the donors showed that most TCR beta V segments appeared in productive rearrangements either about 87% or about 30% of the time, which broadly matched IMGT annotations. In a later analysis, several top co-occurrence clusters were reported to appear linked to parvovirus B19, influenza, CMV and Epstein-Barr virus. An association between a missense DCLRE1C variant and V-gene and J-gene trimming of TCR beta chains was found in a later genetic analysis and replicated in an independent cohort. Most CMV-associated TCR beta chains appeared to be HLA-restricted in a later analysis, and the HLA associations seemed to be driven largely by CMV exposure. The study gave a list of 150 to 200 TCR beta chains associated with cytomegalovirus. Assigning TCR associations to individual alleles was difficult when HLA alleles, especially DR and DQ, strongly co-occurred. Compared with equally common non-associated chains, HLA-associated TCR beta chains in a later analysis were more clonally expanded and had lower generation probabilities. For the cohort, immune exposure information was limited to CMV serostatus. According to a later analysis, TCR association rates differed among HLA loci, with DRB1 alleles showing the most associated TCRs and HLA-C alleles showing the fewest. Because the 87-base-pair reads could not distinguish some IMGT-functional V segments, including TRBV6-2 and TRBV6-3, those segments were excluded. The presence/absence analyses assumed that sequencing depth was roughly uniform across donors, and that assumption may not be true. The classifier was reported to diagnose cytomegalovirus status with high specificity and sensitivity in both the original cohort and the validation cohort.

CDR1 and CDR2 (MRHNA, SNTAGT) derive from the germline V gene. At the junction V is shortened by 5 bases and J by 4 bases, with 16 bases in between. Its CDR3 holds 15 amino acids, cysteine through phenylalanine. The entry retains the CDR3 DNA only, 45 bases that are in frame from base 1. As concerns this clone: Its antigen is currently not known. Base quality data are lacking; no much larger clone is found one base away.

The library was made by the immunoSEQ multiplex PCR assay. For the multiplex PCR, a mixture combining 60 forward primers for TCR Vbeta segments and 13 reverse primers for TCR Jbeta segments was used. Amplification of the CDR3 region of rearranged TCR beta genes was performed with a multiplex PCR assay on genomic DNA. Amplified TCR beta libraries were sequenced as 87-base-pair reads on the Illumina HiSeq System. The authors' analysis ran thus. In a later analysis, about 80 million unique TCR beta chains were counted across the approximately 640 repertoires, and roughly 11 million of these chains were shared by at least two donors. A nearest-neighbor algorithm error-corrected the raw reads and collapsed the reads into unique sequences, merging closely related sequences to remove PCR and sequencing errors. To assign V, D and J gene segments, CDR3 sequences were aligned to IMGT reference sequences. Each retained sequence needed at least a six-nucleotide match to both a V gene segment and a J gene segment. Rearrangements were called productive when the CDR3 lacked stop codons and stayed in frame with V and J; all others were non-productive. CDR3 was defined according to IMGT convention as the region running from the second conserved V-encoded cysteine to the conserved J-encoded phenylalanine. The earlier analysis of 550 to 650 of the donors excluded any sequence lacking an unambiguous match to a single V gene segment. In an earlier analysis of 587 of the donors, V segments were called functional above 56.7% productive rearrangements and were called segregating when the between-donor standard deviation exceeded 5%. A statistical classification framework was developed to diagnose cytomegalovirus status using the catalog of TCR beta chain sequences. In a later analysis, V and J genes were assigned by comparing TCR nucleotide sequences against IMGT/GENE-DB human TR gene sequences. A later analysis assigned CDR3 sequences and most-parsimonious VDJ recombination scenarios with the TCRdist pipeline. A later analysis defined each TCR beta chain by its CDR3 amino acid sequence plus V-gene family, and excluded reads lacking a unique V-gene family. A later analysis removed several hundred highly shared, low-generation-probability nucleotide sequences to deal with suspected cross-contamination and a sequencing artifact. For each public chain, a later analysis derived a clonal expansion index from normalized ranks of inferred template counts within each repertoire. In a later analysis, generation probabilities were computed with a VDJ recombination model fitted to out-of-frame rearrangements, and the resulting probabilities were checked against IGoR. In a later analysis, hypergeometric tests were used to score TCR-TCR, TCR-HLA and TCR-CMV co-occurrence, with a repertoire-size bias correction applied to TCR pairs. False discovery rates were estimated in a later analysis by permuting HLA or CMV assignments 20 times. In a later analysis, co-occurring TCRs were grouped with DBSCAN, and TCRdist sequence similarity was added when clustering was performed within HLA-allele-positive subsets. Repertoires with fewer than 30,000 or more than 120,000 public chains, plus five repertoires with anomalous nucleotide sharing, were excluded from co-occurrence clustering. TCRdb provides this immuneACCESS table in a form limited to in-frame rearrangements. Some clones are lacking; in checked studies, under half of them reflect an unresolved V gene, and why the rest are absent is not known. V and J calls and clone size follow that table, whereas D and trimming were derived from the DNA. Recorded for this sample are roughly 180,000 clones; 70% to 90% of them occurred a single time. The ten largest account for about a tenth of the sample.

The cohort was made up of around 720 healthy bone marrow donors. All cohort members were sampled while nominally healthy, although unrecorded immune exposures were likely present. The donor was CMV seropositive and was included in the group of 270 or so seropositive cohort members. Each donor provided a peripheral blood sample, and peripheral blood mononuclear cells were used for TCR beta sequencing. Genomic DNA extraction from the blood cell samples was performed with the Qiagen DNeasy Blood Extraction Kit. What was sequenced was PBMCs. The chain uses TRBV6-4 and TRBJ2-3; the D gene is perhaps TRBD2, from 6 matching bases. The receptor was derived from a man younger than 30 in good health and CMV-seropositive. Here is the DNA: TGTGCCAGCAGTACTAGGGCCGGAGGGGCAGATACGCAGTATTTT. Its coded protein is CASSTRAGGADTQYF.